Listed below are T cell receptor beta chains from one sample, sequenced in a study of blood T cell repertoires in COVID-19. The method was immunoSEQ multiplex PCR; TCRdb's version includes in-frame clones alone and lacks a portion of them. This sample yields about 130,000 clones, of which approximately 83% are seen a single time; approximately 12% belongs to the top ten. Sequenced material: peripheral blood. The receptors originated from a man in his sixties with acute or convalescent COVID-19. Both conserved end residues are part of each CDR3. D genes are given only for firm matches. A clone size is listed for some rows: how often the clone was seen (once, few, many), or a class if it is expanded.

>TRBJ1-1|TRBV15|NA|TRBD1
TGTGCCACCAGCAGAGATTGGCAGGGGGCTTTTACGGGTACTGAAGCTTTCTTT
CATSRDWQGAFTGTEAFF
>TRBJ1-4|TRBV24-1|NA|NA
TGTGCCACCCGGGCGCGACAGGACACAACTAATGAAAAACTGTTTTTT
CATRARQDTTNEKLFF
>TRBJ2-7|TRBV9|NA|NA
TGTGCCAGCAGCGTAGGGGGACTCTCCTACGAGCAGTACTTC
CASSVGGLSYEQYF
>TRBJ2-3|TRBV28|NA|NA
TGTGCCAGCAGCCCCCGGGGCACAGATACGCAGTATTTT
CASSPRGTDTQYF
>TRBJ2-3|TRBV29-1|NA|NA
TGCAGCGTGACTAGTCCAGATACGCAGTATTTT
CSVTSPDTQYF
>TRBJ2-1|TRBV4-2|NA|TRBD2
TGTGCCAGCAGCCAAGAGAGGACTAGGTACAATGAGCAGTTCTTC
CASSQERTRYNEQFF
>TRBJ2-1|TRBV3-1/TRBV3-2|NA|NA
TGTGCCAGCAGCAAGTCCCTTGTCTATGTCTACAATGAGCAGTTCTTC
CASSKSLVYVYNEQFF
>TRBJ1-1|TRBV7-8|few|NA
TGTGCCAGCAGCCTTCAGGGGTACACTGAAGCTTTCTTT
CASSLQGYTEAFF
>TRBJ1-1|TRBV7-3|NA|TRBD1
TGTGCCAGCAGCGTAACCGGGACAGGGAACACTGAAGCTTTCTTT
CASSVTGTGNTEAFF
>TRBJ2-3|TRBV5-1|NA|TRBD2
TGCGCCAGCAGCTGGGGACTAGCGGGAGGTCTAGATACGCAGTATTTT
CASSWGLAGGLDTQYF
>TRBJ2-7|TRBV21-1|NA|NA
NA
CASSKRWGQGSHEQYF
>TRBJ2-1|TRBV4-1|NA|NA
TGCGCCAGCAGCCAAAGGGGGGGGCTAGCGAGCTACAATGAGCAGTTCTTC
CASSQRGGLASYNEQFF
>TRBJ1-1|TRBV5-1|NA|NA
TGCGCCAGCGCACAGGGTTGGGACACTGAAGCTTTCTTT
CASAQGWDTEAFF
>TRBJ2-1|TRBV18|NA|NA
TGTGCCAGCTCACCACCACAGGCCCCCTACAATGAGCAGTTCTTC
CASSPPQAPYNEQFF
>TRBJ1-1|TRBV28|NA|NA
TGTGCCAGCAGTTTATCTGGCAGCACTGAAGCTTTCTTT
CASSLSGSTEAFF
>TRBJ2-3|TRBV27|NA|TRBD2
TGTGCCAGCAGTTCGGGGGGGAGGGCCCCAGATACGCAGTATTTT
CASSSGGRAPDTQYF
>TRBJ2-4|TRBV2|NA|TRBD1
TGTGCCAGCAGTCCGACAGGGGCCAAAAACATTCAGTACTTC
CASSPTGAKNIQYF
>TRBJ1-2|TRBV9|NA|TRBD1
TGTGCCAGCAGCGAGTCGACAGGGAACTATGGCTACACCTTC
CASSESTGNYGYTF
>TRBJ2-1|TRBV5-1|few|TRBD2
TGCGCCAGCAGCTTGGCTGGGACTAACCGGGGGTTCTTC
CASSLAGTNRGFF
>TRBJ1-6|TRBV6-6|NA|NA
TGTGCCAGCAGGCTACTAGAGGGTTCACCCCTCCACTTT
CASRLLEGSPLHF
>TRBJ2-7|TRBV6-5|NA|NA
TGTGCCAGCAGAGTGCGGGGCAGGCCGAGCGAGCAGTACTTC
CASRVRGRPSEQYF
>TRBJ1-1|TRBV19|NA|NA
TGTGCCAGTAGTCTTCAGGGGACCGGGGCTGAAGCTTTCTTT
CASSLQGTGAEAFF
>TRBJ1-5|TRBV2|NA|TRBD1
TGTGCCAGCAGGGGGGACAGCTGGGCTCAGCCCCAGCATTTT
CASRGDSWAQPQHF
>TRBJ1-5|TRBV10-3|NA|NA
TGTGCCATTCAGCGAGTGAGCAGAACGAGGAGCAATCAGCCCCAGCATTTT
CAIQRVSRTRSNQPQHF